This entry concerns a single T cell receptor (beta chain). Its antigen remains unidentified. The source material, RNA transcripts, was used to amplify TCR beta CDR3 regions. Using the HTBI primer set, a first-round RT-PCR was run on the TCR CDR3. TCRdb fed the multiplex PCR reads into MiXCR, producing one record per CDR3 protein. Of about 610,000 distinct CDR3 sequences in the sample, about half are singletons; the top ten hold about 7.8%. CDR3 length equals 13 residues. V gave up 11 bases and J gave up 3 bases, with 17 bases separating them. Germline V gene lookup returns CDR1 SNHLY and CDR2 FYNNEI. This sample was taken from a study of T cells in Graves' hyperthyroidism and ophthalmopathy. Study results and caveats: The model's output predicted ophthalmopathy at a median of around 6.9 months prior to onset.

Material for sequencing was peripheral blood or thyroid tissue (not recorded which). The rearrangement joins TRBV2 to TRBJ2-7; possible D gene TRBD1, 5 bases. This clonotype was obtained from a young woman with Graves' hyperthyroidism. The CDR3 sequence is CAVGLGDIYEQYF. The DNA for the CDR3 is TGTGCCGTAGGGTTAGGGGATATCTACGAGCAGTACTTC. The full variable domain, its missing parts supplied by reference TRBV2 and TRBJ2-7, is EPEVTQTPSHQVTQMGQEVILRCVPISNHLYFYWYRQILGQKVEFLVSFYNNEISEKSEIFDDQFSVERPDGSNFTLKIRSTKLEDSAMYFCAVGLGDIYEQYFGPGTRLTVT.